This T cell receptor (beta chain) was profiled in a study of cytomegalovirus exposure and HLA in healthy donors. Concerning this clone: No antigen is known for it.

This table comes from immunoSEQ multiplex PCR, and its TCRdb copy is limited to in-frame clones, with some not included. The sample carries fewer than 85,000 clones, 94% recorded once. Study-wide findings and caveats: Subsequent analysis of the approximately 130 validation repertoires found a tendency for first-cohort TCR clusters to co-occur. Rare sequences made up most TCRs, while some public TCRs were found in many donors. Reported results showed that the classifier diagnosed cytomegalovirus status with high specificity and sensitivity. Researchers reported that a few CMV-associated chains were confirmed in vitro as CMV antigen-specific.

The clonotype originates from a woman aged 18-35 years in good health and CMV-seronegative. Input material: PBMCs.

CDR3 residues: CASSFSLQGDYGYTF. The CDR3 region has the DNA TGTGCCAGCAGTTTCTCGTTACAGGGTGACTATGGCTACACCTTC. This chain joins TRBV27 and TRBJ1-2; TRBD1 is a possible D gene (6 bases). The V end was cut by 3 bases, the J end by 3 bases, with 14 bases between. This CDR3 contains 15 residues. Germline V gene lookup returns CDR1 MNHEY and CDR2 SMNVEV (reference sequence).